One T cell receptor (beta chain) is described in this entry. This entry comes from a study of T cell responses to AZD1222 COVID-19 vaccine. The CDR3 has 16 residues. Germline CDR1 and CDR2: SGHNT and YENEEA. V lost 2 bases and J lost 3, with 14 bases in between. The assay was immunoSEQ multiplex PCR, and TCRdb's table has in-frame clones only and misses some. The data show under 140,000 clones, with about 95% seen just once and approximately 2.9% held by the top ten. This specimen consisted of peripheral blood, obtained 28 days after the second AZD1222 dose. The receptor was derived from an adult who received the AZD1222 COVID-19 vaccine. This rearrangement joins TRBV11-3 to TRBJ2-1, with a weak D call TRBD2 (7 bases). The CDR3 is CASSLMGGGNYNEQFF. The CDR3, as DNA: TGTGCCAGCAGCTTAATGGGAGGGGGAAACTACAATGAGCAGTTCTTC.